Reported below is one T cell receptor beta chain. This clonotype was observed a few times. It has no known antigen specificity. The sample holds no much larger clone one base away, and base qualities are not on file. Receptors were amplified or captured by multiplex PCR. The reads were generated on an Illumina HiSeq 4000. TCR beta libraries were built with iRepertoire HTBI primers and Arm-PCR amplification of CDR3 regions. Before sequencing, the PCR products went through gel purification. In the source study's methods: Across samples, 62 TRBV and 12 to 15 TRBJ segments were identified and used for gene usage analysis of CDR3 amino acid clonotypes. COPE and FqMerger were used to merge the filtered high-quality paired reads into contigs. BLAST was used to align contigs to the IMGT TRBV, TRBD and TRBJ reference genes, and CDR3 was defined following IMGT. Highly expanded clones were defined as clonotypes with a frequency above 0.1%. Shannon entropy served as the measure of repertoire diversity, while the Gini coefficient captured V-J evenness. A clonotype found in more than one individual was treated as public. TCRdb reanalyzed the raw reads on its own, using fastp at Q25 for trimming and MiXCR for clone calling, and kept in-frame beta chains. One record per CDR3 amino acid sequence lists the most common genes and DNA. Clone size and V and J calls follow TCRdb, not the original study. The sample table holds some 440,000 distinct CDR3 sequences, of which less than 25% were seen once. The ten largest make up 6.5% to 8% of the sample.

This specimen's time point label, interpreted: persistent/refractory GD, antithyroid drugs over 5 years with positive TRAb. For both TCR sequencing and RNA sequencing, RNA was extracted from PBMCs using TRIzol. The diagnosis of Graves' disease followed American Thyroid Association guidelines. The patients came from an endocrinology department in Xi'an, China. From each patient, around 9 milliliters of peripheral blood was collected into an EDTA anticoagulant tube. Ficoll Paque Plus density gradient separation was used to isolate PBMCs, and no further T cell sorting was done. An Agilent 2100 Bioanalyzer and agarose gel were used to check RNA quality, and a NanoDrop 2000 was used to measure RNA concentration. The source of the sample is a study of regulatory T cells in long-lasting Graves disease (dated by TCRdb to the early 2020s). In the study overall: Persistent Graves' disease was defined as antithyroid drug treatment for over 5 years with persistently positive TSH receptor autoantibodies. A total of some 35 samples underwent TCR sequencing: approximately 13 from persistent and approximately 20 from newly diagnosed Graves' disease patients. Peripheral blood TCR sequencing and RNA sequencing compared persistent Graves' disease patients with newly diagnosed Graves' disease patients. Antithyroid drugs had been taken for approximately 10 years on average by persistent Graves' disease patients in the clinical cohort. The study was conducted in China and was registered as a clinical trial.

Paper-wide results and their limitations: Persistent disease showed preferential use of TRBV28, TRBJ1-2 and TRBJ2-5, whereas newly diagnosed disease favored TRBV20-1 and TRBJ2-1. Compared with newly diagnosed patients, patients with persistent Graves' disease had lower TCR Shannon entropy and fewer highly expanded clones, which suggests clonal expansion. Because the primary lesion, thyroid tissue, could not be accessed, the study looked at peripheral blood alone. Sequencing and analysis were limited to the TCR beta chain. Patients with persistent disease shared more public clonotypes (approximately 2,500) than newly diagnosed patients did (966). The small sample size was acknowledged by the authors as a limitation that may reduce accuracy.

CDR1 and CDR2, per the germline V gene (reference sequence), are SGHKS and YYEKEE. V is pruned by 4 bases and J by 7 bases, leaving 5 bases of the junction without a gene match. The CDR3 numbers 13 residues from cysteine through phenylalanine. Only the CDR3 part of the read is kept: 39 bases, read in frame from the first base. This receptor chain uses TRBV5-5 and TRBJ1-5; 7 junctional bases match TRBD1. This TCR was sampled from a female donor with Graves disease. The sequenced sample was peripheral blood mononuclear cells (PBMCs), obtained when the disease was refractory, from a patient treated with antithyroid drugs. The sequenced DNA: TGTGCCAGCAGCCTGGGACAGACGCAGCCCCAGCATTTT. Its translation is CASSLGQTQPQHF.